The entry below describes one T cell receptor beta chain. Its antigen remains unidentified. The data stem from a study of T cells in Graves' hyperthyroidism and ophthalmopathy. The V gene lost 5 bases and the J gene lost 6 bases, with 25 bases spanning the gap. The CDR3 runs 18 residues. The germline CDR1 and CDR2 sequences are SGHTA and FQGNSA. Study conclusions and caveats: The majority of expanded thyroid clonotypes above 0.001 also appeared in blood.

The CDR3 regions of TCR beta were amplified from RNA transcripts. TCR CDR3 regions were first amplified by RT-PCR with HTBI primers. TCRdb recomputed calls from the multiplex PCR reads with MiXCR, one row per CDR3 protein. The table has roughly 570,000 distinct CDR3 sequences, around 46% seen once. Hyperthyroidism of Graves' type that showed no ophthalmopathy progression within 18 months was stable. The material sequenced was peripheral blood or thyroid tissue (not recorded which). V is TRBV7-2 and J is TRBJ2-2; TRBD1 might be the D (6 bases). The TCR comes from a young woman with Graves' hyperthyroidism. The CDR3 reads CASSQDLMLGAQPGELFF. The CDR3 bases are TGTGCCAGCAGCCAAGATCTCATGTTGGGGGCGCAACCCGGGGAGCTGTTTTTT.